This record concerns one TCR beta chain sequence. Its target is unknown. This entry is derived from a study of graft-versus-host responses after intestinal transplantation. Turning to the study itself: As for transplant type, recipients had multivisceral, liver-intestinal, or isolated intestinal grafts. Study-wide findings and caveats: HvG clone declines early post-transplant were associated with peak circulating GvH levels.

V lost 0 bases, J lost 4 bases, and 2 bases stayed unmatched. Germline CDR1 and CDR2: SGHRS and YFSETQ. The CDR3 covers 14 residues. Sequencing was performed with immunoSEQ multiplex PCR; in TCRdb, only in-frame clones are kept and a portion is missing. The data contain over 75,000 clones, roughly nine tenths of them seen just once; the ten biggest clones take up 0.34%. The starting material was unstimulated CD4+ T cells sorted from spleen or lymph node cells, obtained before intestinal transplant. This TCR was sampled from a human donor who received an intestinal transplant. The chain joins TRBV5-1 to TRBJ2-3; TRBD2 matches 7 bases. The CDR3 loop is CASSLETSADTQYF. CDR3 sequence (DNA): TGCGCCAGCAGCTTGGAAACTAGCGCAGATACGCAGTATTTT.